The source of this TCR beta chain is a study of vaccination and CD4 T cells after COVID-19. Cultured CD4+ T-cell DNA underwent Oncomine TCR Beta short-read sequencing. TCRdb reanalysed the PCR reads using MiXCR and keeps one entry per CDR3 protein. This repertoire shows some 15,000 distinct CDR3 sequences, roughly three fifths found once; its top ten account for around 13%. Notes on this clonotype: What it binds is not known.

Germline lookup yields CDR1 DFQATT and CDR2 SNEGSKA (reference sequence). V shed 4 bases, J shed 4 bases, and the junction held 9 bases outside the gene matches. This CDR3 comprises 15 residues. This sample's treatment: roughly 10-day PBMC culture with coronavirus spike peptide pools or control peptides (ViraFEST assay). Before TCRs were sequenced, ViraFEST expanded antigen-specific T cells with peptide pools. Per well, 2 million or so PBMCs were cultured in the presence of roughly 9.1 IU/ml IL-2 and around 11 ug/ml peptide pools. This receptor was identified in a human donor who had recovered from COVID-19. The chain links TRBV20-1 to TRBJ2-1; TRBD2 matches 8 bases. The sequenced sample was CD4+ T cells from blood, cultured in vitro. CDR3 in DNA: TGCAGTGCTACCCAGAGAGCGGGGGTGTACAATGAGCAGTTCTTC. Its translation is CSATQRAGVYNEQFF.